Listed here is a single TCR beta chain. Produced via immunoSEQ multiplex PCR; TCRdb's table is partial and in-frame only. The sample carries roughly 260,000 clones, approximately 85% recorded once. This specimen comes from a study of blood T cell repertoires in COVID-19. The CDR3 length is 15 residues. Germline CDR1 SEHNR, CDR2 FQNEAQ (reference sequence). Deletions cut 3 bases from V and 1 base from J, with 10 bases between. This sequence originates from a woman between 70 and 85 years old with acute or convalescent COVID-19. The rearrangement joins TRBV7-9 to TRBJ1-5; a weak D match, TRBD1 (6 bases). Sequencing was carried out using peripheral blood. The CDR3 nucleotides read TGTGCCAGCAGCTTGGTCGGACAGAGCAATCAGCCCCAGCATTTT. Translating it yields CASSLVGQSNQPQHF. The full variable domain, in which reference TRBV7-9 and TRBJ1-5 provide the parts outside the CDR3, is DTGVSQNPRHKITKRGQNVTFRCDPISEHNRLYWYRQTLGQGPEFLTYFQNEAQLEKSRLLSDRFSAERPKGSFSTLEIQRTEQGDSAMYLCASSLVGQSNQPQHFGDGTRLSIL.